The 12 T cell receptor beta chains reported below all come from one sample, sequenced in a study of cytomegalovirus exposure and HLA in healthy donors. Primers included in the PCR were 60 Vbeta and 13 Jbeta primers. Some clones are missing from TCRdb's copy, which holds only in-frame ones; the method was immunoSEQ multiplex PCR. Counted here are around 120,000 clones, approximately 80% occurring once; the ten biggest clones make up roughly 3.7%. The sequenced sample consisted of PBMCs. The receptors were gathered from a human donor in good health.

The rearrangement uses TRBV7-9 and TRBJ2-7; 8 bases fit TRBD2. After removal of 10 bases from V and 1 base from J, the junction contained 6 bases not matched to a gene. CDR1 SEHNR and CDR2 FQNEAQ come from the germline V gene (reference sequence). The CDR3 consists of 13 residues. CDR3 sequence reads: CATREGTSYEQYF. The CDR3 DNA sequence: TGTGCCACCCGGGAGGGGACATCCTACGAGCAGTACTTC.

For this clone: The sample holds other DNA sequences that translate to the same CDR3. CDR3 amino acids: CASPGQPDQPQHF. CDR3 nucleotide sequence: TGTGCCAGCCCTGGACAGCCCGACCAGCCCCAGCATTTT. The chain carries TRBV6-4 and TRBJ1-5, with a tentative D call TRBD1 (6 bases). CDR1 is MRHNA and CDR2 is SNTAGT in the germline V gene. The CDR3 is 13 residues long. V dropped 8 bases and J dropped 7 bases, with 15 bases sitting between them.

The gene calls are TRBV10-1 and TRBJ2-5, with a weak D call TRBD2 (7 bases). V shed 6 bases and J shed 0 bases, with 11 bases lying between them. The CDR3 contains 14 residues. Germline CDR1 reads WNHNN; CDR2 reads SYGVQD (reference sequence). The DNA for the CDR3 is TGCGCCAGCAGCGAGGGGGGGAACCAAGAGACCCAGTACTTC. This codes for CASSEGGNQETQYF.

V usage is TRBV6-6 and J usage is TRBJ2-7; D unclear. This CDR3 has 14 residues. Germline lookup yields CDR1 MNHNY and CDR2 SVGAGI (reference sequence). V was pared by 6 bases and J by 0 bases, with 12 bases between. As DNA, the CDR3 is TGTGCCAGCAGGACCCCGGGTCGCTCCTACGAGCAGTACTTC. Protein product: CASRTPGRSYEQYF.

The rearrangement joins TRBV2 to TRBJ2-4; 9 bases are shared with TRBD1. Germline V gene sequence: CDR1 SNHLY, CDR2 FYNNEI. The CDR3 has 13 amino acids. The J segment lost 16 bases and the V segment lost 4 bases, leaving 11 bases of the junction unmatched. The CDR3 nucleotides read TGTGCCAGCAGTGGGGGGACTGGACAGGGGCAATACTTC. Protein product: CASSGGTGQGQYF.

The chain links TRBV5-1 to TRBJ2-7, with D perhaps matching TRBD1 (6 bases). V shed 0 bases and J shed 4 bases, with 14 bases lying between them. Germline CDR1 SGHRS, CDR2 YFSETQ. The CDR3 loop spans 15 amino acids. The CDR3 region has the DNA TGCGCCAGCAGCTTGGATCCAGGGGAGACTTACGAGCAGTACTTC. This codes for CASSLDPGETYEQYF.

The chain uses TRBV6-5 and TRBJ1-2; a weak D match, TRBD1 (6 bases). Germline CDR1 and CDR2: MNHEY and SVGAGI. This CDR3 spans 14 amino acids. The V and J ends lost 6 bases and 8 bases respectively, with 19 bases between them. CDR3 in DNA: TGTGCCAGCAGCACCTCAGGGACCCAGGGGGGCTACACCTTC. Amino acids: CASSTSGTQGGYTF.

The J gene is TRBJ1-1, the V gene TRBV28; 10 positions match TRBD1. J lost 7 bases, V lost 6 bases, and 8 bases had no gene match. Germline V lookup: CDR1 MDHEN, CDR2 SYDVKM. This CDR3 spans 14 amino acids. The CDR3 here is CASRRDRGLGEAFF. The CDR3 DNA is TGTGCCAGCAGACGGGACAGGGGTTTGGGTGAAGCTTTCTTT.

This clone was seen a single time. V is TRBV11-2 and J is TRBJ2-7; 10 bases fit TRBD2. The CDR3 loop spans 14 amino acids. Germline values: CDR1 SGHAT, CDR2 FQNNGV. V shed 4 bases and J 3 bases; nucleotides not matched to a gene: 3. The CDR3 DNA sequence: TGTGCCAGCAGCTGGGCTAGCGGGAGCTACGAGCAGTACTTC. Its translation is CASSWASGSYEQYF.

The V and J genes are TRBV19 and TRBJ2-5, with a tentative D call TRBD1 (6 bases). The CDR3 is made up of 14 amino acids. The germline V and J ends were trimmed by 5 bases and 2 bases, with 12 bases remaining between them. Germline V gene sequence: CDR1 LNHDA, CDR2 SQIVND (reference sequence). The CDR3 spells CASSQGQAQETQYF. Here the CDR3 DNA reads TGTGCCAGTAGTCAGGGGCAGGCTCAAGAGACCCAGTACTTC.

The rearrangement joins TRBV5-1 to TRBJ2-7, with D tentatively TRBD2 (5 bases). Trimming pared 1 base from V and 5 bases from J, leaving 7 bases between. Germline CDR1 reads SGHRS; CDR2 reads YFSETQ. This CDR3 has 12 amino acids. The CDR3 is CASSLSGHEQYF. The CDR3 nucleotides are TGCGCCAGCAGCTTGAGCGGCCACGAGCAGTACTTC.

The chain is built from TRBV5-1 and TRBJ2-7, with 7 bases matching TRBD1. Germline V gene lookup returns CDR1 SGHRS and CDR2 YFSETQ. V dropped 4 bases and J dropped 6; count of bases not matched to a gene: 10. This CDR3 comprises 14 residues. The DNA for the CDR3 is TGCGCCAGCAGCCAGACAGACAGGGATGGCGAGCAGTACTTC. Translated, it gives CASSQTDRDGEQYF.